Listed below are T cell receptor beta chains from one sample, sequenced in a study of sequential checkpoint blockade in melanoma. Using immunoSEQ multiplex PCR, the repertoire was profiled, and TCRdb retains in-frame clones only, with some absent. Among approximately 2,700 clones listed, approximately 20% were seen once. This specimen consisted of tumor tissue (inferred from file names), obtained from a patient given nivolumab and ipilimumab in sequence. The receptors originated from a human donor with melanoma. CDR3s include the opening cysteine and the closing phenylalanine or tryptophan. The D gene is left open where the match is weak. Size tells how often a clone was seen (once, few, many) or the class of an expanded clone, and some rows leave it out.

TGTGCCAGCTCACCGACACCGTCAACAGGGCTCCGTGAAGCTTTCTTT | CASSPTPSTGLREAFF | TRBJ1-1 | NA | few | TRBV18
TGCGCCAGCAGCCATTTTGTAGCAGGGTCAAACTATGGCTACACCTTC | CASSHFVAGSNYGYTF | TRBJ1-2 | NA | few | TRBV1
TGCAGCGACGGAGGCCACAACTATGGCTACACCTTC | CSDGGHNYGYTF | TRBJ1-2 | NA | NA | TRBV29-1
TGTGCCAGCAGTGAATCAGGGGTAATCGAAAAACTGTTTTTT | CASSESGVIEKLFF | TRBJ1-4 | NA | few | TRBV25-1
TGTGCCAGTTCTAGGGGCCACTACTCTGGAAACACCATATATTTT | CASSRGHYSGNTIYF | TRBJ1-3 | NA | NA | TRBV6-8
TGTGCCAGCAGTGAAGCCTCCGCCAGGAGGACAGATACGCAGTATTTT | CASSEASARRTDTQYF | TRBJ2-3 | NA | medium-sized | TRBV6-1
TGTGCCAGCTCACCAAGAGTGGCACGAAACACCATATATTTT | CASSPRVARNTIYF | TRBJ1-3 | NA | NA | TRBV18
TGTGCCAGTAGCCCGGGACGGAATTCCTACGAGCAGTACTTC | CASSPGRNSYEQYF | TRBJ2-7 | NA | NA | TRBV19
TGCGCCAGCAGCCAAGAATCCCTCCATTTTAGCGGACCTTTCTATGAGCAGTTCTTC | CASSQESLHFSGPFYEQFF | TRBJ2-1 | NA | NA | TRBV4-1
TGTGCCAGTAGTACCCCGACTAGCGGGAGCTGGACAGATACGCAGTATTTT | CASSTPTSGSWTDTQYF | TRBJ2-3 | TRBD2 | NA | TRBV19
TGCGCCAGCAGCTCCCTGGGTGGGACAGGGGTCAACACTGAAGCTTTCTTT | CASSSLGGTGVNTEAFF | TRBJ1-1 | TRBD1 | NA | TRBV5-1
TGTGCCGGCTCGGACAGCGCTGGAAACACCATATATTTT | CAGSDSAGNTIYF | TRBJ1-3 | NA | NA | TRBV19
TGTGCCAGCAGCCCTACAGGGGGCAGGAACACTGAAGCTTTCTTT | CASSPTGGRNTEAFF | TRBJ1-1 | TRBD1 | NA | TRBV9
TGTGCCAGCAGCTCCACTAGCGGCAACTACAATGAGCAGTTCTTC | CASSSTSGNYNEQFF | TRBJ2-1 | TRBD2 | few | TRBV11-3
TGTGCCAGCAGCGACCCTAGCACCAAACAGTTCTTC | CASSDPSTKQFF | TRBJ2-1 | NA | few | TRBV6-8
TGTGCCAGCAGCCGGACAGGGTCGCTCTACGAGCAGTACTTC | CASSRTGSLYEQYF | TRBJ2-7 | TRBD1 | many | TRBV11-3
TGTGCCAGTAGTATCGGGATCTCCTACGAGCAGTACTTC | CASSIGISYEQYF | TRBJ2-7 | NA | NA | TRBV19
TGTGCCAGCAGCCTCTCGGGGGGGGCCCTACAAGAGACCCAGTACTTC | CASSLSGGALQETQYF | TRBJ2-5 | TRBD2 | many | TRBV11-3
TGTGCCTGGAGTGTAACGGCTAGCGGGAGAGGCATTCAGTACTTC | CAWSVTASGRGIQYF | TRBJ2-4 | TRBD2 | medium-sized | TRBV30
TGTGCCAGCAGTTACTCAGGGAACTCTGGAAACACCATATATTTT | CASSYSGNSGNTIYF | TRBJ1-3 | NA | few | TRBV6-8
TGTGCCAGTAGTATAGTGGTCACAGATCTAAATCAGCCCCAGCATTTT | CASSIVVTDLNQPQHF | TRBJ1-5 | NA | NA | TRBV19
TGTGCCAGCAGCGATTCCTATGGGACAGGGTTCTACGAGCAGTACTTC | CASSDSYGTGFYEQYF | TRBJ2-7 | TRBD1 | NA | TRBV9
TGCAGCGTGCGAGATCCCGGGACTGGGGGGACCCAGTACTTC | CSVRDPGTGGTQYF | TRBJ2-5 | NA | NA | TRBV29-1
TGTGCCAGCAGTTTTTCGGCACAGGGATATAATTCACCCCTCCACTTT | CASSFSAQGYNSPLHF | TRBJ1-6 | NA | few | TRBV6-8
TGTGCCAGCAGTTTGTCACAGGGAAACTATGGCTACACCTTC | CASSLSQGNYGYTF | TRBJ1-2 | NA | few | TRBV28
TGTGCCAGCAGTACCCGGACAGGGGTAGCCTATGGCTACACCTTC | CASSTRTGVAYGYTF | TRBJ1-2 | TRBD1 | medium-sized | TRBV6-8
TGTGCCATCAGCTTAGACGCGGACAGGATCTATGGCTACACCTTC | CAISLDADRIYGYTF | TRBJ1-2 | TRBD1 | medium-sized | TRBV6-8
TGTGCCAGCGGAGACAGGGGAGGACAGGGTGAGCAGTTCTTC | CASGDRGGQGEQFF | TRBJ2-1 | TRBD1 | NA | TRBV6-8
TGTGCCAGCAGCTTCAGAACTCAAAGGAGGACTGAAGCTTTCTTT | CASSFRTQRRTEAFF | TRBJ1-1 | NA | many | TRBV11-3
TGTGCCAGCAGTGACACGCGGGGGGGCACAGATACGCAGTATTTT | CASSDTRGGTDTQYF | TRBJ2-3 | TRBD2 | NA | TRBV6-8
TGCGCCAGCAGCCAGGGACAGGGATCAGGTGGCTACACCTTC | CASSQGQGSGGYTF | TRBJ1-2 | TRBD1 | once | TRBV5-1
TGTGCCAGCAGCTTCGGACAGTTTTACTATGGCTACACCTTC | CASSFGQFYYGYTF | TRBJ1-2 | NA | medium-sized | TRBV11-3
TGTGCCAGCTCACCGCTGGGACTCTACGAGCAGTACTTC | CASSPLGLYEQYF | TRBJ2-7 | NA | NA | TRBV18
TGTGCCAGCAGCCAAGTACTAGCGGGAGGGATGGATGAGCAGTTCTTC | CASSQVLAGGMDEQFF | TRBJ2-1 | TRBD2 | medium-sized | TRBV11-3
TGTGCCTGGAGTGTGGGGGTAGCCAAAAACATTCAGTACTTC | CAWSVGVAKNIQYF | TRBJ2-4 | NA | NA | TRBV30
TGTGCCAGCAGCTCCGCCATTCGGACAGGGGGCTCGGAGACCCAGTACTTC | CASSSAIRTGGSETQYF | TRBJ2-5 | TRBD1 | medium-sized | TRBV11-3
TGTGCCAGCAGCTTAGAGGGACAGCCTGGAAACACCATATATTTT | CASSLEGQPGNTIYF | TRBJ1-3 | TRBD1 | NA | TRBV11-3
TGTGCCAGCAGCAGAGGGGGGACAGGGGTGCGGAATGAGCAGTTCTTC | CASSRGGTGVRNEQFF | TRBJ2-1 | TRBD1 | few | TRBV14
TGTGCCTGGAGTGTAATCCCAGGCGGCTCCACTGAAGCTTTCTTT | CAWSVIPGGSTEAFF | TRBJ1-1 | NA | few | TRBV30
TGTGCCACCAGCAGAGAGGGTGGTCCGGCCTACGAGCAGTACTTC | CATSREGGPAYEQYF | TRBJ2-7 | NA | once | TRBV15
TGTGCCAGTAGCCGCTATAGATATGGCTACACCTTC | CASSRYRYGYTF | TRBJ1-2 | NA | NA | TRBV19
TGTGCCAGCACACTGAGGGGCCTCCGAGATACGCAGTATTTT | CASTLRGLRDTQYF | TRBJ2-3 | NA | many | TRBV11-3
TGCGCCAGCAGTGGCTGGGGGGACAGGGGGACTGAAGCTTTCTTT | CASSGWGDRGTEAFF | TRBJ1-1 | TRBD1 | medium-sized | TRBV10-2
TGTGCCAGCAGTCTATTCCGGGACCGGAATTCACCCCTCCACTTT | CASSLFRDRNSPLHF | TRBJ1-6 | NA | few | TRBV6-8